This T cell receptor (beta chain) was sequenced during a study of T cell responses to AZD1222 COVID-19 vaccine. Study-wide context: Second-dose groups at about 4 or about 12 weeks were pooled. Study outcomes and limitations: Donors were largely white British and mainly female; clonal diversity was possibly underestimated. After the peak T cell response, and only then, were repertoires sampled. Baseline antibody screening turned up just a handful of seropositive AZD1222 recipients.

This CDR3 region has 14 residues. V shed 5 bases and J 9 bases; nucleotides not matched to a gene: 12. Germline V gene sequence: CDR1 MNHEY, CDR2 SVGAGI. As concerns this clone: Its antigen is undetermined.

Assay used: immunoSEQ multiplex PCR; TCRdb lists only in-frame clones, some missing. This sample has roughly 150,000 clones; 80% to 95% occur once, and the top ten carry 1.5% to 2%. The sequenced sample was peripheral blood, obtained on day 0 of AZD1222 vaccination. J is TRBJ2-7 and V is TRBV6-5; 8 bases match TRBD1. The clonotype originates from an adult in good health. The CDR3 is CASSRRDRIVVQYF. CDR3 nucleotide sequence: TGTGCCAGCAGTCGTAGGGACAGGATTGTTGTGCAGTACTTC.